Shown below are 12 T cell receptor beta chains from a single sample sequenced in a study of vaccination effects on CD4 cells after COVID-19. The culture ran for about 11 days, and then CD4+ T cells were isolated. Profiled with immunoSEQ multiplex PCR; TCRdb holds only in-frame clones, not every one. The table lists tens of thousands of clones, 72% of them singletons. These receptors' antigens are unknown. The sequencing used CD4+ T cells from PBMCs cultured without peptide, collected before COVID-19 vaccination. The receptors here all came from a human donor who had a prior SARS-CoV-2 infection.

This clone is categorized as medium-sized (0.01 to 0.1%). V usage is TRBV11-2 and J usage is TRBJ1-6, with 8 bases that match TRBD1. The CDR3 sequence is 16 residues long. Germline V gene lookup returns CDR1 SGHAT and CDR2 FQNNGV. The trim removed 6 bases at V and 7 bases at J, leaving 11 bases unmatched. CDR3 coding DNA: TGTGCCAGCAGACCTCAGGGGGCAGGGGGCAATTCACCCCTCCACTTT. Translating it yields CASRPQGAGGNSPLHF.

The J gene is TRBJ1-6, the V gene TRBV2; D might be TRBD1 (6 bases). In germline, CDR1 is SNHLY, CDR2 FYNNEI. CDR3 length: 13 residues. Deletions cut 8 bases from V and 4 bases from J, with 9 bases between. Written as DNA, the CDR3 is TGTGCCAGCCGAGGACAGTATAATTCACCCCTCCACTTT. This gives the protein CASRGQYNSPLHF.

This rearrangement joins TRBV7-2 to TRBJ2-7; D is uncertain. The V and J ends lost 5 bases and 5 bases respectively, with 16 bases between them. This CDR3 is built from 14 residues. The germline V gene encodes CDR1 SGHTA and CDR2 FQGNSA. As DNA, the CDR3 is TGTGCCAGCAGCCCGCGTGGAGTCCCGGACGAGCAGTACTTC. Its protein product is CASSPRGVPDEQYF.

The chain has TRBV18 and TRBJ1-4; D is possibly TRBD1 (5 bases). CDR3 length equals 15 residues. CDR1 and CDR2 from the germline V gene are KGHSH and LQKENI. The ends were cut back, 3 bases at V and 8 bases at J, with 16 bases in the middle. In nucleotides, the CDR3 is TGTGCCAGCTCACCTGGGACCGGGGGAAGGGAAAAACTGTTTTTT. Protein product: CASSPGTGGREKLFF.

The chain joins TRBV5-1 to TRBJ2-2; D may be TRBD2 (5 bases). Trimming pared 5 bases from V and 5 bases from J, leaving 13 bases between. Germline CDR1 and CDR2: SGHRS and YFSETQ. The CDR3 length is 14 residues. This chain's CDR3 is CASREEAPTGELFF. As DNA, the CDR3 is TGCGCCAGCAGAGAGGAGGCGCCGACCGGGGAGCTGTTTTTT. Full variable domain (missing parts from reference TRBV5-1 and TRBJ2-2): KAGVTQTPRYLIKTRGQQVTLSCSPISGHRSVSWYQQTPGQGLQFLFEYFSETQRNKGNFPGRFSGRQFSNSRSEMNVSTLELGDSALYLCASREEAPTGELFFGEGSRLTVL.

This rearrangement joins TRBV6-5 to TRBJ1-5; maybe TRBD1 (5 bases). The ends were cut back, 6 bases at V and 3 bases at J, with 15 bases in the middle. This CDR3 is 15 amino acids long. CDR1 and CDR2 from the germline V gene are MNHEY and SVGAGI. The CDR3 DNA sequence: TGTGCCAGCAGCGGGGGTGGGGGGGACAATCAGCCCCAGCATTTT. Translated, it gives CASSGGGGDNQPQHF.

The CDR3 loop reads CASSLFPGANVLTF. The CDR3 nucleotides are TGTGCCAGCAGTTTATTCCCTGGGGCCAACGTCCTGACTTTC. V gene TRBV27 combines with J gene TRBJ2-6; unclear D gene. Germline V CDR1 and CDR2: MNHEY, SMNVEV (reference sequence). This CDR3 region has 14 residues. The V end lost 1 base, the J end lost 2 bases, and 3 bases lay between the germline ends.

This chain joins TRBV11-3 and TRBJ2-7; D unresolved. The CDR3 extends over 12 amino acids. Germline V gene lookup returns CDR1 SGHNT and CDR2 YENEEA. V lost 1 base to trimming and J lost 2 bases, with 3 bases between them. CDR3 loop: CASSLGTYEQYF. Written as DNA, the CDR3 is TGTGCCAGCAGCTTAGGTACCTACGAGCAGTACTTC.

The V call is TRBV27, the J call TRBJ2-1, with D perhaps matching TRBD2 (6 bases). Trimming removed 4 bases at V and 9 bases at J, with 16 bases between. CDR1 and CDR2 from the germline V gene are MNHEY and SMNVEV (reference sequence). The CDR3 consists of 14 residues. Written as DNA, the CDR3 is TGTGCCAGCAGTTATGGGGGTAGCGGAAGTGAGCAGTTCTTC. It yields the protein CASSYGGSGSEQFF.

The V call is TRBV27, the J call TRBJ2-7; D is uncertain. From germline, CDR1 is MNHEY and CDR2 SMNVEV (reference sequence). This CDR3 has 16 amino acids. Between the trimmed V and J ends, which lost 5 bases and 7 bases, there was a span of 24 bases. The CDR3 here is CASSRLFGPLEIEQYF. DNA of the CDR3: TGTGCCAGCAGTCGGTTATTTGGTCCGCTTGAGATTGAGCAGTACTTC.

This clone came up a few times. This chain links TRBV11-2 with TRBJ2-7; 13 bases fit TRBD2. Germline trimming cut 1 base from V and 6 bases from J; bases unmatched to any gene: 0. CDR1 and CDR2 from the germline V gene are SGHAT and FQNNGV. There are 14 residues in the CDR3. Here the CDR3 reads CASSLGTSGGEQYF. As DNA, the CDR3 is TGTGCCAGCAGCTTAGGGACTAGCGGGGGCGAGCAGTACTTC.

J is TRBJ2-7 and V is TRBV6-4; 9 positions match TRBD1. The CDR3 runs to 12 residues. Germline CDR1 and CDR2: MRHNA and SNTAGT. V trimming: 11 bases; J trimming: 4 bases; junction bases outside the gene matches: 6. CDR3 region: CAVQGARYEQYF. The DNA of the CDR3 is TGTGCCGTACAGGGGGCGCGGTACGAGCAGTACTTC.